This T cell receptor beta chain was identified during a study of OX40 agonist ivuxolimab in advanced cancers. Turning to the study itself: From about 20 to 80 years was the age range, with a mean of 60 years, and around 83% were male.

TCRdb's copy holds only in-frame clones and misses some; the assay was immunoSEQ multiplex PCR. Of tens of thousands of clones in the sample, around 86% were seen once. The V gene's germline CDR1 is SGHNT and CDR2 YYREEE (reference sequence). Trimming shortened V by 4 bases and J by 4 bases, and 14 bases separated the two germline ends. This CDR3 comprises 14 residues. The material was CD4+ or CD8+ T cells sorted from blood, obtained in a trial of the OX40 agonist ivuxolimab. This rearrangement joins TRBV5-4 to TRBJ1-1; maybe TRBD1 (6 bases). The source of this sequence is an adult with an advanced solid tumor such as melanoma, head and neck, liver or kidney cancer. CDR3 DNA: TGTGCCAGCAGCAGGGGGAGGGGGGCCACTGAAGCTTTCTTT. Translated, it gives CASSRGRGATEAFF.